This TCR beta chain was recorded in a study of T cells in Graves' hyperthyroidism and ophthalmopathy. This clonotype was seen a handful of times. TCR beta CDR3 region amplification was performed from RNA transcripts. The study used the HTBI primer set for a first-round RT-PCR of the TCR CDR3. MiXCR, run by TCRdb on the multiplex PCR reads, gives a single entry per CDR3 protein. The sample contains 650,000 to 800,000 distinct CDR3 sequences, nearly 45% of which appear only once. The sequenced sample consisted of peripheral blood or thyroid tissue (not recorded which). The receptor's source is an adult man with Graves' disease, either hyperthyroidism or ophthalmopathy (not recorded which).

The CDR3 sequence: CASSLPRGGSEQYF. DNA of the CDR3: TGTGCCAGCAGCTTACCCAGGGGTGGGAGCGAGCAGTACTTC. The chain combines TRBV11-3 with TRBJ2-7; D is perhaps TRBD1 (6 bases). The CDR3 spans 14 residues. Germline CDR1 SGHNT, CDR2 YENEEA. V was cut by 2 bases and J by 6 bases, with 14 bases left in between.